The entry below describes one TCR beta chain. Assay used: immunoSEQ multiplex PCR; TCRdb lists only in-frame clones, some missing. The sample consists of 150,000 to 180,000 clones, about 94% of them appearing once. These data originate in a study of control samples from healthy donors and cancer patients. J gave up 4 bases and V 1 base, and 4 bases lay outside the gene matches. CDR1 and CDR2 (germline): SGHVS, FQNEAQ. The CDR3 has 15 residues. Sequenced sample: blood. This chain links TRBV7-8 with TRBJ2-5; TRBD2 agrees at 9 bases. The receptor was derived from a man aged 40-50 years in good health. This chain's CDR3 is CASSLVGSGGETQYF. The DNA of the CDR3 is TGTGCCAGCAGCTTAGTCGGTAGCGGGGGAGAGACCCAGTACTTC.